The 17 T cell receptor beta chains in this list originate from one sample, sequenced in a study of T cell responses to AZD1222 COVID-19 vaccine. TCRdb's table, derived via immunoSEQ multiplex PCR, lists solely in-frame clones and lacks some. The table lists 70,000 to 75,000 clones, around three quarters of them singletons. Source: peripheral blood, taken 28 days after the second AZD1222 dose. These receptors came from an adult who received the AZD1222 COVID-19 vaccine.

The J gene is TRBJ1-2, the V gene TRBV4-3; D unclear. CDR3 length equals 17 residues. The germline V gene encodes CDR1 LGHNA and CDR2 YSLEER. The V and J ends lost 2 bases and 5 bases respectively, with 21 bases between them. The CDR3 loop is CASSQKPKGRYLYGYTF. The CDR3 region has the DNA TGCGCCAGCAGCCAAAAGCCGAAGGGCAGGTACCTTTATGGCTACACCTTC.

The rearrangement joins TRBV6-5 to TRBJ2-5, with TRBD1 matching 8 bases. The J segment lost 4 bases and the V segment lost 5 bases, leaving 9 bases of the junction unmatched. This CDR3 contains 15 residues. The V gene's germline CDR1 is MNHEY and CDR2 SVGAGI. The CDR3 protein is CASSRTGPVGETQYF. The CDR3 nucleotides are TGTGCCAGCAGTAGGACAGGGCCGGTAGGAGAGACCCAGTACTTC.

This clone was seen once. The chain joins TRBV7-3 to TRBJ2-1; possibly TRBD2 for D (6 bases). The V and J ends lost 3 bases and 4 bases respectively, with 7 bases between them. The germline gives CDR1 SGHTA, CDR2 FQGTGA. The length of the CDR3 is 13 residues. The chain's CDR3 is CASSFSGYNEQFF. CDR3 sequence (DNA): TGTGCCAGCAGCTTTAGCGGATACAATGAGCAGTTCTTC.

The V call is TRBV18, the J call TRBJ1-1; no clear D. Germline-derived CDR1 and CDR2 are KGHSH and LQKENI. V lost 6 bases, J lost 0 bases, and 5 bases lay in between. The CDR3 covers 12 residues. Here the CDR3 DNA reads TGTGCCAGCTCCCAGCTGAACACTGAAGCTTTCTTT. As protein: CASSQLNTEAFF.

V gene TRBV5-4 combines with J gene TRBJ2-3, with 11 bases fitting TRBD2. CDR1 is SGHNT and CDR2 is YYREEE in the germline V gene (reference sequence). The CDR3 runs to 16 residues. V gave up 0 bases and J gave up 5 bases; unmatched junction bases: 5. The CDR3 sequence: CASSLVLAGGGDTQYF. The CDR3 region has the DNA TGTGCCAGCAGCTTGGTCCTAGCGGGGGGTGGAGATACGCAGTATTTT.

The CDR3 bases are TGTGCCAGCAGAGGACCTCAGGGTGGGGTCCCCTACGAGCAGTACTTC. Protein sequence: CASRGPQGGVPYEQYF. This chain uses TRBV2 with TRBJ2-7, with D possibly TRBD1 on 5 matching bases. This CDR3 region has 16 residues. Per germline, CDR1 SNHLY and CDR2 FYNNEI. Trimming removed 6 bases from V and 2 bases from J, with 20 bases in between.

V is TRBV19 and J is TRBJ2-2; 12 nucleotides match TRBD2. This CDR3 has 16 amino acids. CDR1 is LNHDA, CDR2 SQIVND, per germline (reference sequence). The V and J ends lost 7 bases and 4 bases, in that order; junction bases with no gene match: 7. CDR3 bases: TGTGCCAGTACCTCCGGGGGACTAGCGGGCACCGGGGAGCTGTTTTTT. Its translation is CASTSGGLAGTGELFF.

CDR3 protein: CSVDSGVRYGYTF. The CDR3 nucleotides are TGCAGCGTTGATTCAGGGGTGCGCTATGGCTACACCTTC. The gene calls are TRBV29-1 and TRBJ1-2; D may be TRBD1 (6 bases). V lost 3 bases and J lost 4, with 12 bases in between. CDR3 length: 13 residues. Germline V lookup: CDR1 SQVTM, CDR2 ANQGSEA. The full variable domain, with the rest looked up from reference TRBV29-1 and TRBJ1-2, is SAVISQKPSRDICQRGTSLTIQCQVDSQVTMMFWYRQQPGQSLTLIATANQGSEATYESGFVIDKFPISRPNLTFSTLTVSNMSPEDSSIYLCSVDSGVRYGYTFGSGTRLTVV.

The CDR3 spells CASRLCTSNQPQHF. In DNA, the CDR3 is TGTGCAAGTCGCTTATGCACTAGCAATCAGCCCCAGCATTTT. The chain employs TRBV12-2 and TRBJ1-5. TRBV12-2 constitutes a pseudogene. The CDR3 is 14 amino acids.

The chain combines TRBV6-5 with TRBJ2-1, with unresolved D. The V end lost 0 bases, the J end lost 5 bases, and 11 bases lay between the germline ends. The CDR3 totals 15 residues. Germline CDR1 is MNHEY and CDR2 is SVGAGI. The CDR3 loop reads CASSYSRYNHNEQFF. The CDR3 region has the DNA TGTGCCAGCAGTTACTCGCGATATAACCACAATGAGCAGTTCTTC.

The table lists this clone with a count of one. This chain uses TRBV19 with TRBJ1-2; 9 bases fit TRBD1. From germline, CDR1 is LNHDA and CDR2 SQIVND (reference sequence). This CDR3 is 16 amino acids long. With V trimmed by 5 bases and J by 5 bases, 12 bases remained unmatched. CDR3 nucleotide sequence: TGTGCCAGTAGTCACCAACAGGGGGCTGACGTATATGGCTACACCTTC. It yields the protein CASSHQQGADVYGYTF. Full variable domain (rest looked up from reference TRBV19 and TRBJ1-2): DGGITQSPKYLFRKEGQNVTLSCEQNLNHDAMYWYRQDPGQGLRLIYYSQIVNDFQKGDIAEGYSVSREKKESFPLTVTSAQKNPTAFYLCASSHQQGADVYGYTFGSGTRLTVV.

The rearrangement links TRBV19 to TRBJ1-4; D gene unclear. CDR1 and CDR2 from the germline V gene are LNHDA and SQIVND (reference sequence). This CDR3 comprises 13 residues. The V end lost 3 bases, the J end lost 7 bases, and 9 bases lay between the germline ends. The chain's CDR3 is CASSISEGEKLFF. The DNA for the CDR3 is TGTGCCAGTAGTATTTCTGAGGGTGAAAAACTGTTTTTT.

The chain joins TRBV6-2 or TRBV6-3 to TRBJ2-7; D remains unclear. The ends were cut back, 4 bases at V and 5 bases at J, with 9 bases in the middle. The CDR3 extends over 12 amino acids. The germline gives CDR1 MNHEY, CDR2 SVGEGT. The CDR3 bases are TGTGCCAGCAGTTTCTCGTGGGACGAGCAGTACTTC. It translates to CASSFSWDEQYF.

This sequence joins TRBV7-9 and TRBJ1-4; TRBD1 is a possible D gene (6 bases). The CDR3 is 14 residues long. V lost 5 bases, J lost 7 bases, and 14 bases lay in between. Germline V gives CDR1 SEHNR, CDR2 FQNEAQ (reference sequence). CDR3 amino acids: CASSTRGRPEKLFF. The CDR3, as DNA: TGTGCCAGCAGCACCAGGGGACGGCCTGAAAAACTGTTTTTT.

This chain's CDR3 is CASSLDGPRNTEAFF. CDR3 DNA: TGTGCCAGCAGCTTAGACGGTCCGAGGAACACTGAAGCTTTCTTT. V and J are TRBV11-3 and TRBJ1-1; the D is unclear. This CDR3 has 15 residues. With 0 bases removed from V and 1 base from J, the gap between germline ends came to 9 bases. Germline V CDR1 and CDR2: SGHNT, YENEEA.

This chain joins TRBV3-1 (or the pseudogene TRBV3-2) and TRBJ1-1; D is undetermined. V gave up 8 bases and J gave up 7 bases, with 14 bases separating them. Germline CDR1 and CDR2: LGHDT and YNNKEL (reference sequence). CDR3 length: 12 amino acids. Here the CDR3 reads CASRGVSGEAFF. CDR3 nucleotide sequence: TGTGCCAGCCGCGGGGTTTCGGGTGAAGCTTTCTTT.

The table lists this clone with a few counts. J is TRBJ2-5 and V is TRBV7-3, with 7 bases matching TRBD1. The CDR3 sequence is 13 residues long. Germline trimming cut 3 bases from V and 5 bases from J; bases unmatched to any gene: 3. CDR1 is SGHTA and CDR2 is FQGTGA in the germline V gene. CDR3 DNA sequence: TGTGCCAGCAGCTTTCTGACAGGGGAGACCCAGTACTTC. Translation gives CASSFLTGETQYF.